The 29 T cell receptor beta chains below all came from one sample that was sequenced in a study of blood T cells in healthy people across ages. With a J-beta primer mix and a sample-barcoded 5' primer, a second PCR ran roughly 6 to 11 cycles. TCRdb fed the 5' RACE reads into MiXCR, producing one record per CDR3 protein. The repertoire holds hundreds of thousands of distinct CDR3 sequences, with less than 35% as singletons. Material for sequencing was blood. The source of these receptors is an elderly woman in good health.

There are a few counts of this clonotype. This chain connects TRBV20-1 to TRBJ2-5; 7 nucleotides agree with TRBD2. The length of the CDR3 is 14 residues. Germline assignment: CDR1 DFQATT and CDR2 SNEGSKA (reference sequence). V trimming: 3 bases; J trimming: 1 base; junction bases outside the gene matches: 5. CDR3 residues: CSASRAGVQETQYF. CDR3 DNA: TGCAGTGCTAGCAGGGCGGGGGTCCAAGAGACCCAGTACTTC.

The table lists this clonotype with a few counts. CDR3 DNA sequence: TGTGCCAGCAACGCAGAGCTTCCCTACGAGCAGTACTTC. Translated, it gives CASNAELPYEQYF. The genes are TRBV6-1 and TRBJ2-7; no firm D call. The germline V gene encodes CDR1 MNHNS and CDR2 SASEGT. The CDR3 is 13 residues long. The V end lost 7 bases, the J end lost 2 bases, and 12 bases lay between the germline ends.

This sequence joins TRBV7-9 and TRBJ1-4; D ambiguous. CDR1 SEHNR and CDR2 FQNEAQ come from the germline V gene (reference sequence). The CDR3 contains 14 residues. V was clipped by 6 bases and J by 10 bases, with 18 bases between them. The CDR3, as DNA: TGTGCCAGCAGAAATCTTAGGACGCCTGGAAAACTGTTTTTT. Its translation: CASRNLRTPGKLFF. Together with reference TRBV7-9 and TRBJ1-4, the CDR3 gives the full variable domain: DTGVSQNPRHKITKRGQNVTFRCDPISEHNRLYWYRQTLGQGPEFLTYFQNEAQLEKSRLLSDRFSAERPKGSFSTLEIQRTEQGDSAMYLCASRNLRTPGKLFFGSGTQLSVL.

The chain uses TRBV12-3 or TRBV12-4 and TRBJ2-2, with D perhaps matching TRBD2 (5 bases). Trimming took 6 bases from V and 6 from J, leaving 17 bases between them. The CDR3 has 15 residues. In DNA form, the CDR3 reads TGTGCCAGCAGACCGTCCGGGGTAGAACCCGGGGAGCTGTTTTTT. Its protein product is CASRPSGVEPGELFF.

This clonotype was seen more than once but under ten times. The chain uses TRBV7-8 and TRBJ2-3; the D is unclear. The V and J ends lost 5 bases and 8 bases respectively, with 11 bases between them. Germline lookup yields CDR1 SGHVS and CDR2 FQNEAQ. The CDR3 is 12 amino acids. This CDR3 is CASSVAAGTQYF. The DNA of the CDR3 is TGTGCCAGCAGCGTCGCGGCAGGTACGCAGTATTTT. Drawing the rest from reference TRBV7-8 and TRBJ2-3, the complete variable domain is GAGVSQSPRYKVAKRGQDVALRCDPISGHVSLFWYQQALGQGPEFLTYFQNEAQLDKSGLPSDRFFAERPEGSVSTLKIQRTQQEDSAVYLCASSVAAGTQYFGPGTRLTVL.

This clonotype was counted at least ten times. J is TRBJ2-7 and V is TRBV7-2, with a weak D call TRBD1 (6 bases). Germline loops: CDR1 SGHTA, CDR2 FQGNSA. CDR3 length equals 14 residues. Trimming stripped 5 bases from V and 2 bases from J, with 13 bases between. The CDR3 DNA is TGTGCCAGCAGCCCTACGACAGGTCCCTACGAGCAGTACTTC. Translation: CASSPTTGPYEQYF.

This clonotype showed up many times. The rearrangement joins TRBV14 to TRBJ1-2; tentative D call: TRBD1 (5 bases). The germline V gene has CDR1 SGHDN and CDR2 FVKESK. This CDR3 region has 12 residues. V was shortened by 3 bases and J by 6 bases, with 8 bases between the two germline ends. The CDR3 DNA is TGTGCCAGCAGCCAGTCAGGGAATGGCTACACCTTC. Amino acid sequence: CASSQSGNGYTF.

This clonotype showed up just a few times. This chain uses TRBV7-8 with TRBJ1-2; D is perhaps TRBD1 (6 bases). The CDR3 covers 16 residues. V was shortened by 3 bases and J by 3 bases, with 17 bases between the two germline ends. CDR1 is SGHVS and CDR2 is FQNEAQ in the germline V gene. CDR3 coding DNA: TGTGCCAGCAGCTTGGATACAGGGTGGGGGGACTATGGCTACACCTTC. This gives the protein CASSLDTGWGDYGYTF.

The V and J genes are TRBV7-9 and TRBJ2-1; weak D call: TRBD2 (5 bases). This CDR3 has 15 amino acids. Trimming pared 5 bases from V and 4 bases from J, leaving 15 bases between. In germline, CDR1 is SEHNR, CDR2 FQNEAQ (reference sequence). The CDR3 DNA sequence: TGTGCCAGCAGCCCGAGGAACAGCGGTTACAATGAGCAGTTCTTC. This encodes CASSPRNSGYNEQFF.

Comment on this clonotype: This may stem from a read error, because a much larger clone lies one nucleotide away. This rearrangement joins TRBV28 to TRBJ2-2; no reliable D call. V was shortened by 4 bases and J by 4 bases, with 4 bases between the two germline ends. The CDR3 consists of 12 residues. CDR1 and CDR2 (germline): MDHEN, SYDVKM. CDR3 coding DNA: TGTGCCAGCAGTTGGAGCACCGGGGAGCTGTTTTTT. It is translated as CASSWSTGELFF.

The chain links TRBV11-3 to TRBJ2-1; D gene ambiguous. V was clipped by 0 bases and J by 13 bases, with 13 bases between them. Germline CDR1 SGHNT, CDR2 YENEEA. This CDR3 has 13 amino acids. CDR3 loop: CASSLDRPVVQFF. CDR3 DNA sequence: TGTGCCAGCAGCTTAGATCGTCCAGTAGTTCAGTTCTTC.

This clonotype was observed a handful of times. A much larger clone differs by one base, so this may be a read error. The CDR3 DNA follows: TGCAGTGCTAGGGGAACTAGCGGGGGGTACGAGCAGTACTTC. As protein: CSARGTSGGYEQYF. The chain is built from TRBV20-1 and TRBJ2-7; 12 bases align to TRBD2. Per germline, CDR1 DFQATT and CDR2 SNEGSKA (reference sequence). With V trimmed by 3 bases and J by 4 bases, 4 bases remained unmatched. The CDR3 consists of 14 residues.

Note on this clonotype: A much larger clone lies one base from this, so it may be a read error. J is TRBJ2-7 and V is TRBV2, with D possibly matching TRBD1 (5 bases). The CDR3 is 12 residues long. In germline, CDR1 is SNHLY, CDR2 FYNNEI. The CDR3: CTSREQIYEQYF. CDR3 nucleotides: TGTACCAGCAGGGAACAAATCTACGAGCAGTACTTC.

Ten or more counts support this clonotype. CDR3 in DNA: TGCGCCAGCAGCAATGGCGGGGGGGTCGATACGCAGTATTTT. Translating it yields CASSNGGGVDTQYF. The chain carries TRBV5-1 and TRBJ2-3; 9 nucleotides agree with TRBD2. Germline V CDR1 and CDR2: SGHRS, YFSETQ. J was trimmed by 6 bases and V by 4 bases; bases with no gene match: 6. The CDR3 has 14 amino acids.

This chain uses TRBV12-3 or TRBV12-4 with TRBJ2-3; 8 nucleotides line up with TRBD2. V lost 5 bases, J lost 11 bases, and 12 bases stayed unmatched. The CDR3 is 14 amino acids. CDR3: CASSQGLVADVQYF. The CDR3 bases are TGTGCCAGCAGTCAGGGACTAGTGGCAGATGTGCAGTATTTT.

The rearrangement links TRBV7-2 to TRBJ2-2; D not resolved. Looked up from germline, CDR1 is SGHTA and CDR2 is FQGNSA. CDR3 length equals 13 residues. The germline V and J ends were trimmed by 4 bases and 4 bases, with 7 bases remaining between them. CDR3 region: CASSSVLTGELFF. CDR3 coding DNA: TGTGCCAGCAGCTCGGTCCTCACCGGGGAGCTGTTTTTT.

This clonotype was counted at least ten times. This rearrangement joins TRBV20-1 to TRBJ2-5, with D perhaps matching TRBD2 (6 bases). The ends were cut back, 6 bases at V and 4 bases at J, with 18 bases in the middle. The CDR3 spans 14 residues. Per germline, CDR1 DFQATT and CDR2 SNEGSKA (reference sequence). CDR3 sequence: CSAGGGNGGETQYF. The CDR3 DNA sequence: TGCAGTGCCGGGGGAGGCAACGGCGGAGAGACCCAGTACTTC.

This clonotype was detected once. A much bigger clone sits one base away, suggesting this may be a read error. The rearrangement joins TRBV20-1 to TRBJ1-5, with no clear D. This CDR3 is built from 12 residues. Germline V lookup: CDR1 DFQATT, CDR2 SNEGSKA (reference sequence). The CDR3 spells CCAQDLGTPQHF. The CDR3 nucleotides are TGCTGTGCCCAGGATCTCGGTACGCCCCAGCATTTT.

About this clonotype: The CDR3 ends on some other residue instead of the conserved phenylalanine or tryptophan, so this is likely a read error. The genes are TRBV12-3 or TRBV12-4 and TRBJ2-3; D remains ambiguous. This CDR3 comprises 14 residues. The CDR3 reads CASSFSVRKDAQYS. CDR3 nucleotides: TGTGCCAGCAGTTTTTCTGTGAGGAAAGATGCGCAGTATTCT.

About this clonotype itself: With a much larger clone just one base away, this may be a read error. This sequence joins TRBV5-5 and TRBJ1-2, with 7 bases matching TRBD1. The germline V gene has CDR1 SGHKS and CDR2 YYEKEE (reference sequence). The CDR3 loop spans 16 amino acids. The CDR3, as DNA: TGTGCCAGCAGCACGGGACAGCCTCTAACTATTTATGGCTGCACCTTC. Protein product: CASSTGQPLTIYGCTF. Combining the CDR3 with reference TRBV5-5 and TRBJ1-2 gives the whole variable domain DAGVTQSPTHLIKTRGQQVTLRCSPISGHKSVSWYQQVLGQGPQFIFQYYEKEERGRGNFPDRFSARQFPNYSSELNVNALLLGDSALYLCASSTGQPLTIYGCTFGSGTRLTVV.

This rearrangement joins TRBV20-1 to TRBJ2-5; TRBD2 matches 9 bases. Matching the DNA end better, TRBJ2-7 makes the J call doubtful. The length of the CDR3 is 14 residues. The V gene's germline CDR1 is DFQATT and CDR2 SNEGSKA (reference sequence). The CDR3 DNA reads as TGCAGTGCTAGACTAGCGGGGTTTCACTACGAGCAGTACTTC. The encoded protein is CSARLAGFHYEQYF.

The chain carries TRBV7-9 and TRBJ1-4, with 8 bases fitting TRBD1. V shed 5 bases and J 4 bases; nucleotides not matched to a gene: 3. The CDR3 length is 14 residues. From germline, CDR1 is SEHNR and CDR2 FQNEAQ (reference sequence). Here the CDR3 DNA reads TGTGCCAGCAGCAAACAGGGGGTTAATGAAAAACTGTTTTTT. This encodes CASSKQGVNEKLFF.

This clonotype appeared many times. Here the CDR3 reads CSVDRTGSGSTDTQYF. Written as DNA, the CDR3 is TGCAGCGTTGACCGGACAGGGTCTGGGAGCACAGATACGCAGTATTTT. The chain uses TRBV29-1 and TRBJ2-3; 8 bases fit TRBD1. Looked up from germline, CDR1 is SQVTM and CDR2 is ANQGSEA. Unmatched junction bases numbered 8, after V lost 3 bases and J lost 0 bases. The CDR3 is made up of 16 amino acids.

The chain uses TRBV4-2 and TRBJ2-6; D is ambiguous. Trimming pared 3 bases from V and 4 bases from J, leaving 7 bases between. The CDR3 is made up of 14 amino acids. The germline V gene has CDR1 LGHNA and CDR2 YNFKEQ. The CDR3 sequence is CASSHGSGANVLTF. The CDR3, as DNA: TGTGCCAGCAGCCACGGAAGCGGGGCCAACGTCCTGACTTTC.

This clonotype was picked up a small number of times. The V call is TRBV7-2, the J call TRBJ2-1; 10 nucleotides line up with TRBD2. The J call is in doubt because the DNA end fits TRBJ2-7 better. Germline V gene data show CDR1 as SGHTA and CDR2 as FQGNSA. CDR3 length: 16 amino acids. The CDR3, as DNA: TGTGCCAGCAGGCGCCTCAGCGGGGGGGCCTACAATGAGCAGTACTTC. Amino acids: CASRRLSGGAYNEQYF.

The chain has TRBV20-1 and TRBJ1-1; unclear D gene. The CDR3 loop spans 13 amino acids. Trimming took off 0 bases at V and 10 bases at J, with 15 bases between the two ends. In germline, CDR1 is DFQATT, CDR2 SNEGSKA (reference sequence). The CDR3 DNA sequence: TGCAGTGCTAGAGATTTAAAGTTTGAGGGAGCTTTCTTT. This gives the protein CSARDLKFEGAFF.

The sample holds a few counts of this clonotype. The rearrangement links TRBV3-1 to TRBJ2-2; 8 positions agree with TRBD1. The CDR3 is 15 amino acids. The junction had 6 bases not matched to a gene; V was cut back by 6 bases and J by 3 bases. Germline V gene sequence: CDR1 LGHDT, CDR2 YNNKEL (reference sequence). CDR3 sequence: CASSPSTGDTGELFF. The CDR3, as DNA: TGTGCCAGCAGTCCATCGACAGGGGACACCGGGGAGCTGTTTTTT. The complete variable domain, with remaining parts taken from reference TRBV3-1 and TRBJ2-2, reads DTAVSQTPKYLVTQMGNDKSIKCEQNLGHDTMYWYKQDSKKFLKIMFSYNNKELIINETVPNRFSPKSPDKAHLNLHINSLELGDSAVYFCASSPSTGDTGELFFGEGSRLTVL.

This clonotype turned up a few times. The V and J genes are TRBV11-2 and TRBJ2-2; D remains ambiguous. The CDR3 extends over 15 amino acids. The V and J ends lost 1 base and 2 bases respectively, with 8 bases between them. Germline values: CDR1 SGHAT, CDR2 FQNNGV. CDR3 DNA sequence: TGTGCCAGCAGCTTAGGACACTCTAACACCGGGGAGCTGTTTTTT. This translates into CASSLGHSNTGELFF.

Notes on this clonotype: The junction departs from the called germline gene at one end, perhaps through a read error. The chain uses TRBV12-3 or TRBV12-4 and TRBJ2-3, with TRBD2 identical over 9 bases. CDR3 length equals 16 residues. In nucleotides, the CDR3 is TGTGCCAGCAGTCAAATAGCGGGGGCTCACCGAGATACACAGTATTTT. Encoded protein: CASSQIAGAHRDTQYF.